These 3 T cell receptor beta chains were sequenced from one sample in a study of T cell repertoires in cytomegalovirus infection. TCRdb processed the reads anew with MiXCR; each CDR3 protein has one entry. The sample shows some 300,000 distinct CDR3 sequences, about 17% of them seen only once. The sample comprised PBMCs. These TCRs come from a human donor in good health (CMV status not recorded). Some clones in this sample may be carry-over from other donors' samples.

The chain has TRBV7-2 and TRBJ1-2; D call uncertain. The V end lost 1 base, the J end lost 6 bases, and 12 bases lay between the germline ends. The CDR3 loop spans 14 amino acids. Germline CDR1 is SGHTA and CDR2 is FQGNSA. CDR3 amino acids: CASSLVGSVHGYTF. DNA of the CDR3: TGTGCCAGCAGCTTAGTGGGGTCAGTGCATGGCTACACCTTC. Full variable domain (missing parts from reference TRBV7-2 and TRBJ1-2): GAGVSQSPSNKVTEKGKDVELRCDPISGHTALYWYRQSLGQGLEFLIYFQGNSAPDKSGLPSDRFSAERTGGSVSTLTIQRTQQEDSAVYLCASSLVGSVHGYTFGSGTRLTVV.

This clonotype came up many times. The J gene is TRBJ2-1, the V gene TRBV6-5; 9 bases match TRBD1. The V gene end was trimmed by 5 bases and the J gene end by 3 bases; junction bases not matched to a gene: 5. The CDR3 sequence is 15 residues long. Looked up from germline, CDR1 is MNHEY and CDR2 is SVGAGI. The CDR3 DNA reads TGTGCCAGCAGTCAGGGACAGGGACACTACAATGAGCAGTTCTTC. Translated, it gives CASSQGQGHYNEQFF.

This clonotype has just a few counts. The chain recombines TRBV19 with TRBJ2-3; 7 bases line up with TRBD1. This CDR3 spans 17 amino acids. The germline gives CDR1 LNHDA, CDR2 SQIVND (reference sequence). The junction had 15 bases not matched to a gene; V was cut back by 3 bases and J by 6 bases. CDR3 coding DNA: TGTGCCAGTAGTATCTACCCTACAGGGGACCTCGGGGATACGCAGTATTTT. This encodes CASSIYPTGDLGDTQYF.